This T cell receptor beta chain emerged from a study of Ad26.COV2.S vaccination and SARS-CoV-2 variants (dated by TCRdb to the early 2020s). Some background on the complete study: Vaccine-arm donors came from COV1001, a multicentre, randomized, double-blind, placebo-controlled phase I-IIa trial of Ad26.COV2.S in healthy adults. The TCR-sequenced set comprised about 32 samples: approximately 20 Ad26.COV2.S vaccine recipients, 5 placebo recipients and 8 SARS-CoV-2 convalescent individuals. Trial participants were randomized into five groups of five: low-dose or high-dose Ad26.COV2.S given once or twice, or placebo on both occasions. Throughout the experiments and outcome assessment, investigators stayed blinded to trial group allocation. Ad26.COV2.S was administered intramuscularly at 5 x 10^10 or 1 x 10^11 viral particles, either as a single shot or as two shots given 56 days apart. The specificity and breadth of SARS-CoV-2-reactive T cell receptors after Ad26.COV2.S vaccination were assessed by TCRbeta repertoire sequencing.

The immunoSEQ Assay was the method used to sequence TCRbeta CDR3 regions. After extraction, genomic DNA underwent amplification by bias-controlled multiplex PCR, followed by high-throughput sequencing. The authors processed their data as follows. Collapsing and filtering of sequences were performed to quantify the absolute abundance of each unique TCRbeta CDR3 region. T cell fraction was estimated by normalizing TCRbeta template counts to usable DNA, with usable DNA measured through amplification of reference genes found in all nucleated cells. Repertoire TCRs were annotated as SARS-CoV-2-specific when V gene, CDR3 amino acid sequence and J gene were exactly matched to a known reactive TCR set. The reference SARS-CoV-2 TCR set was derived from MIRA and filtered for enrichment in COVID-19-positive ImmuneCODE repertoires, a step that removed public or cross-reactive TCRs. Drawing on the MIRA antigens, annotated TCRs were analysed further at the level of specific ORF or position within ORF. Breadth was defined as annotated unique rearrangements over total unique productive rearrangements; depth was the summed frequency of those rearrangements. Group comparisons of TCR breadth used two-sided Wilcoxon rank-sum tests. The table was pulled from immuneACCESS by TCRdb, which kept in-frame rearrangements only. Such tables lose some clones; where checked, under half of the loss comes from unresolved V genes, and the rest has no known cause. V, J and clone size reflect that table, while D and trimming were determined from the DNA. The sample profile shows roughly 390,000 clones; about nine tenths of them were found once. Together, the top ten hold 3.5% of the sample.

According to the germline V gene, CDR1 reads SNHLY and CDR2 reads FYNNEI. V is cut by 7 bases and J by 1 base, and the space between the germline ends is 5 bases. Inclusive of the bounding cysteine and phenylalanine, the CDR3 is 13 residues long. Only the CDR3 region is kept as DNA, spanning 39 bases read in frame from base 1. According to the study, the label for this sample's treatment or condition signals: about 20 received Ad26.COV2.S at low or high dose, single or two shots; about 5 received placebo; per-sample allocation not given. Repertoires of vaccine and placebo recipients were sequenced from samples collected on day 63 after the first injection. In Cohort 1b, 20 to 25 adults aged 18-55 years were enrolled at a single site in Boston, USA, between 29 July and 7 August 2020. As a vaccine, Ad26.COV2.S was a replication-incompetent adenovirus type 26 vector that expressed a prefusion-stabilized SARS-CoV-2 spike protein derived from the original Wuhan strain.

A word on this clone: Its antigen is not yet known. No much larger clonotype is one base removed from it; base qualities were not supplied.

Summary of the overall study and its limitations: After vaccination, substantial breadth of spike-specific CD8+ and CD4+ T cell responses was reported. The authors noted that total T cell responses may have been underestimated by the TCR breadth and depth analyses. The study lacked the statistical power to compare responses across vaccine doses or regimens. Spike-specific TCR breadth was higher in Ad26.COV2.S recipients than in placebo recipients (P = 0.0014). Comparable non-spike TCR breadth was observed between vaccine and placebo recipients, consistent with only spike being contained in the vaccine.

The receptor was isolated from a person between 18 and 59 years old who received the Ad26.COV2.S COVID-19 vaccine or a placebo. Recombination linked TRBV2 to TRBJ2-6; the D gene lacks a confident call. The specimen was peripheral blood, collected in a trial of Ad26.COV2.S vaccine versus placebo. The nucleotides are TGTGCCAGCACTCAGTCTGGGGCCAACGTCCTGACTTTC. The resulting protein is CASTQSGANVLTF.